This T cell receptor (beta chain) was sequenced for a study of T cells after yellow fever vaccination. V shed 7 bases and J 3 bases; nucleotides not matched to a gene: 7. Germline V lookup: CDR1 MNHNS, CDR2 SASEGT. The CDR3 loop spans 17 amino acids. A remark on this clonotype: The antigen is not known.

TCRdb reprocessed the 5' RACE reads via MiXCR and lists one record per CDR3 protein. The table lists approximately 120,000 distinct CDR3 sequences, approximately 16% of them singletons. Study-wide findings and caveats: Only a small proportion of the clonotypes turned up in both the CD4 and the CD8 compartments, likely arising from convergent recombination. The secondary response peaked faster, at day 5 versus 15, but was weaker.

The rearrangement joins TRBV6-1 to TRBJ2-2; 14 nucleotides line up with TRBD2. This sample comprised CD8+ T cells sorted from PBMCs, obtained 5 days after the yellow fever booster vaccination. This receptor was obtained from a man aged 18 to 29 who received the YFV17D yellow fever vaccine. The CDR3 loop reads CASKGLAGVMDTGELFF. In nucleotides, the CDR3 is TGTGCCAGCAAGGGACTAGCGGGGGTGATGGACACCGGGGAGCTGTTTTTT.